In its sample, the clone carrying this TCR beta chain was seen a few times. No antigen is known for it. The sample comes from a study of T cell responses to AZD1222 COVID-19 vaccine. Study in general: Pooling of second doses given at about 4 or about 12 weeks was done. Study-level points and caveats: Nearly half of spike-specific TCRs reportedly go after variant regions that carry no mutations. It should be noted that donors were predominantly white British and more often female, and clonal diversity was possibly underestimated. No day 14 peak samples; only post-peak repertoires were characterized.

Measured with immunoSEQ multiplex PCR; TCRdb has only the in-frame clones, and not every one. The sample has 150,000 to 200,000 clones, roughly 94% seen once; the top ten hold about 0.6%. V shed 5 bases and J shed 9 bases, with 8 bases lying between them. This CDR3 is built from 11 residues. V usage is TRBV12-3 or TRBV12-4 and J usage is TRBJ1-5, with D possibly being TRBD1 (5 bases). The clonotype comes from an adult in good health. The sequenced sample was peripheral blood, obtained on day 0 of AZD1222 vaccination. The CDR3 is CASSMGGPQHF. As DNA, the CDR3 is TGTGCCAGCAGTATGGGGGGGCCCCAGCATTTT.